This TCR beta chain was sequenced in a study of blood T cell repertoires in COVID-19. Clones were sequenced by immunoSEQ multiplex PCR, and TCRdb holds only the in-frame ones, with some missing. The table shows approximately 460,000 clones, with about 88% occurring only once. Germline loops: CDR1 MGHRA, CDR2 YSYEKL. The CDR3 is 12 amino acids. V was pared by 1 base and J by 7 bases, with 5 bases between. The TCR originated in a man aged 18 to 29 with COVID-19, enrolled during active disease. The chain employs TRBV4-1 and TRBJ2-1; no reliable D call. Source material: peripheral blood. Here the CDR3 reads CASSQVGNEQFF. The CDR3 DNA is TGCGCCAGCAGCCAAGTCGGGAATGAGCAGTTCTTC.